This T cell receptor beta chain was captured by sequencing in a study of cytomegalovirus exposure and HLA in healthy donors. Study-wide results and limits: A later analysis linked a missense DCLRE1C variant to TCR beta V- and J-gene trimming.

With V trimmed by 4 bases and J by 0 bases, 8 bases remained unmatched. The CDR3 contains 19 residues. Germline CDR1 and CDR2: MGHRA and YSYEKL. Vbeta (60) and Jbeta (13) primers were used in the PCR. Produced via immunoSEQ multiplex PCR; TCRdb's table is partial and in-frame only. The sample has approximately 100,000 clones, over 70% seen once. Only a few counts were recorded for this clone. No antigen is known for it. The source of this sequence is a middle-aged woman in good health and CMV-seronegative. The sequencing input was PBMCs. V is TRBV4-1 and J is TRBJ2-1, with 14 bases matching TRBD2. The CDR3 DNA is TGCGCCAGCAGCCCCTACGGACTAGCGGGGGGCAGCTCCTACAATGAGCAGTTCTTC. The encoded protein is CASSPYGLAGGSSYNEQFF.